Each of the 8 T cell receptor beta chains below was sequenced from the same sample in a study of T cell repertoires in ileal Crohn's disease. TCRdb keeps only in-frame clones here, not all; method: immunoSEQ multiplex PCR. The top ten clones hold 4.5% of a sample with about 13,000 clones, around 79% of them seen once. Specimen: ileal tissue. The receptors were sampled from an adult with Crohn's disease.

V gene TRBV5-4 combines with J gene TRBJ1-1; weak D call: TRBD1 (5 bases). V lost 4 bases, J lost 10 bases, and 23 bases lay in between. The germline V gene has CDR1 SGHNT and CDR2 YYREEE (reference sequence). The CDR3 contains 15 residues. The CDR3 sequence: CASSSPGQGGIGAFF. CDR3 bases: TGTGCCAGCAGCAGCCCCGGGCAGGGTGGGATAGGAGCTTTCTTT. The whole variable domain, filled in from reference TRBV5-4 and TRBJ1-1, reads ETGVTQSPTHLIKTRGQQVTLRCSSQSGHNTVSWYQQALGQGPQFIFQYYREEENGRGNFPPRFSGLQFPNYSSELNVNALELDDSALYLCASSSPGQGGIGAFFGQGTRLTVV.

Worth noting for this clone: Germline is not matched at one junction end, which may reflect a read error. This chain joins TRBV28 and TRBJ1-6; tentative D call: TRBD1 (6 bases). Germline loops: CDR1 MDHEN, CDR2 SYDVKM. The CDR3 has 12 amino acids. CDR3 nucleotides: TGTGCCAGCACTCCTCCTCGCGGGGGGCTGTCCTTT. Protein sequence: CASTPPRGGLSF.

The CDR3 nucleotides read TGTGCCAGCTCACCCGGGACAGCGTACAACTATGGCTACACCTTC. This encodes CASSPGTAYNYGYTF. The chain is built from TRBV18 and TRBJ1-2; 7 nucleotides align to TRBD1. This CDR3 has 15 amino acids. Germline CDR1 and CDR2: KGHSH and LQKENI. Trimming took 3 bases from V and 2 from J; bases not matched to a gene: 6. Combining the CDR3 with reference TRBV18 and TRBJ1-2 gives the whole variable domain NAGVMQNPRHLVRRRGQEARLRCSPMKGHSHVYWYRQLPEEGLKFMVYLQKENIIDESGMPKERFSAEFPKEGPSILRIQQVVRGDSAAYFCASSPGTAYNYGYTFGSGTRLTVV.

The chain is built from TRBV7-3 and TRBJ2-2; 10 nucleotides align to TRBD1. Trimming cost V 5 bases and J 3 bases; bases outside gene matches: 6. The CDR3 has 16 amino acids. Germline CDR1 SGHTA, CDR2 FQGTGA. CDR3 nucleotides: TGTGCCAGCAGCCCGGGACAGGGGATCGACACCGGGGAGCTGTTTTTT. It encodes CASSPGQGIDTGELFF.

This CDR3 is CASSPFQADNSPLHF. CDR3 sequence (DNA): TGTGCCAGCAGCCCTTTTCAGGCAGATAATTCACCCCTCCACTTT. The chain employs TRBV7-2 and TRBJ1-6; no clear D gene. Per the germline V gene, CDR1 is SGHTA and CDR2 is FQGNSA. The CDR3 runs to 15 residues. V lost 5 bases to trimming and J lost 5 bases, with 13 bases between them.

The chain has TRBV7-2 and TRBJ1-5; 7 positions agree with TRBD1. The CDR3 covers 12 residues. V shed 6 bases and J 6 bases; nucleotides not matched to a gene: 2. Germline lookup yields CDR1 SGHTA and CDR2 FQGNSA. The CDR3 DNA sequence: TGTGCCAGCAGTACAGGGGCTCAGCCCCAGCATTTT. Protein product: CASSTGAQPQHF.

This clone was seen only once. The chain uses TRBV28 and TRBJ2-7, with TRBD1 as a possible D gene (6 bases). Trimming removed 7 bases from V and 3 bases from J, with 10 bases in between. Germline V lookup: CDR1 MDHEN, CDR2 SYDVKM. The CDR3 is 12 amino acids. The CDR3 region is CASTAGVYEQYF. The CDR3 DNA sequence: TGTGCCAGCACCGCAGGGGTCTACGAGCAGTACTTC.

The chain links TRBV7-8 to TRBJ2-7; tentatively, D is TRBD2 (6 bases). Germline-derived CDR1 and CDR2 are SGHVS and FQNEAQ. There are 12 residues in the CDR3. V was clipped by 5 bases and J by 6 bases, with 11 bases between them. CDR3 amino acids: CASSRQGGEQYF. The DNA of the CDR3 is TGTGCCAGCAGCCGTCAGGGAGGCGAGCAGTACTTC.